The clone carrying this T cell receptor (beta chain) was observed many times. TCRdb re-called the 5' RACE reads with MiXCR, one entry per CDR3 protein. The data hold 50,000 or so distinct CDR3 sequences, with 10% to 15% observed a single time. The source of the sample is a study of spatial heterogeneity in lung cancer. The CDR3 has 12 residues. Trimming cost V 3 bases and J 4 bases, with 4 bases left between them. The germline gives CDR1 LNHDA, CDR2 SQIVND (reference sequence). Time point: blood at routine non-recurrence follow-up after resection. Material: PBMCs, obtained at follow-up. The TCR originated in a male donor with early-stage non-small cell lung cancer. V and J are TRBV19 and TRBJ1-5; D remains unclear. The CDR3, as DNA: TGTGCCAGTAGTATGTGGAATCAGCCCCAGCATTTT. Its protein product is CASSMWNQPQHF.